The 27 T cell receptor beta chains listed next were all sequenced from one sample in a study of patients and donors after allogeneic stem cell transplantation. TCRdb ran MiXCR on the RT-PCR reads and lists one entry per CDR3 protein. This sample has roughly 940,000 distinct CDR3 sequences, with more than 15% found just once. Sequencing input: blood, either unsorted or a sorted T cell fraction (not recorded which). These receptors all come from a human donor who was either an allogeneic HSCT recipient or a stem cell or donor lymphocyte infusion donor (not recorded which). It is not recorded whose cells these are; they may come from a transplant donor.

As DNA, the CDR3 is TGTGCCAGCAGTCGTGAGGGGAGGTTGGTCGAGCAGTACTTC. It yields the protein CASSREGRLVEQYF. The rearrangement uses TRBV6-2 or TRBV6-3 and TRBJ2-7; D is perhaps TRBD2 (6 bases). The CDR3 is made up of 14 amino acids. Germline-derived CDR1 and CDR2 are MNHEY and SVGEGT. The V gene lost 5 bases and the J gene lost 6 bases, with 17 bases spanning the gap.

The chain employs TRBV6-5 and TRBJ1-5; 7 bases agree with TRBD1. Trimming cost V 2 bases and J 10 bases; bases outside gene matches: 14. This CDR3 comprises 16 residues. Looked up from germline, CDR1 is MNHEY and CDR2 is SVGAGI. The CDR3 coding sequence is TGTGCCAGCAGTTACCACCCGGGAGGGGGCTATGGCCCCCAGCATTTT. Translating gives CASSYHPGGGYGPQHF.

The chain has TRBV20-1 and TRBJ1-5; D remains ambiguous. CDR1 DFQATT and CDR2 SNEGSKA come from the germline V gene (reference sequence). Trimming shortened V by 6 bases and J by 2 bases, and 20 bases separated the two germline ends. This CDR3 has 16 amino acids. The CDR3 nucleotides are TGCAGTGCCCCCACCGGAAACGCATATGGCAATCAGCCCCAGCATTTT. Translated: CSAPTGNAYGNQPQHF.

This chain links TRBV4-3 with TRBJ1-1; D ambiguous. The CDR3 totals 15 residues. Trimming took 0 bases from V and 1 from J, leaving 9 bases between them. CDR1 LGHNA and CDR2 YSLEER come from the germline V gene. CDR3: CASSQDSMWNTEAFF. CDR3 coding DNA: TGCGCCAGCAGCCAAGACTCGATGTGGAACACTGAAGCTTTCTTT.

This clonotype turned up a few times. In DNA, the CDR3 is TGTGCCAGCAGCTTAGAAGGGGGGCTAGGAGAGACCCAGTACTTC. The encoded protein is CASSLEGGLGETQYF. The chain carries TRBV11-2 and TRBJ2-5; the D call may be TRBD1 or TRBD2 (6 bases each). CDR3 length equals 15 residues. Germline CDR1 reads SGHAT; CDR2 reads FQNNGV. V lost 0 bases to trimming and J lost 4 bases, with 12 bases between them.

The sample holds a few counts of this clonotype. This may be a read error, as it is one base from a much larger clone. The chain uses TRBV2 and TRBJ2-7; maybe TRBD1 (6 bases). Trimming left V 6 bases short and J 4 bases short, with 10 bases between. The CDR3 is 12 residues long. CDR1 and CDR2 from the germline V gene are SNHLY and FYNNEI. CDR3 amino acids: CASREQGYEQYF. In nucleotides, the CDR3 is TGTGCCAGCAGGGAACAGGGTTACGAGCAGTACTTC.

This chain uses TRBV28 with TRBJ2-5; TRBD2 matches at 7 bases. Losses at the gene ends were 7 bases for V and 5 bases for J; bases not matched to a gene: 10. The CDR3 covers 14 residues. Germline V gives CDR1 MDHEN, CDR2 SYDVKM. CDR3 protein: CASTGGSGWETQYF. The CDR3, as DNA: TGTGCCAGCACGGGCGGGAGTGGATGGGAGACCCAGTACTTC.

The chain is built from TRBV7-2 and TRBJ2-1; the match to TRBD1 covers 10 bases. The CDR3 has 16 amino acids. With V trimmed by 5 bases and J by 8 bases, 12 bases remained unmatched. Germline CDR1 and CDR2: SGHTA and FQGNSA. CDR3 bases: TGTGCCAGCAGCCTCACACCGGGACAGGGGATTTATGAGCAGTTCTTC. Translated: CASSLTPGQGIYEQFF.

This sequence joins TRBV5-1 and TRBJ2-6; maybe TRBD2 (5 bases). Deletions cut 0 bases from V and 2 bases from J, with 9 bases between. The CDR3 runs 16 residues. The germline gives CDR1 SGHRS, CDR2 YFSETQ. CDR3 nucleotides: TGCGCCAGCAGCTTGGTCTGGAGGACTGGGGCCAACGTCCTGACTTTC. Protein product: CASSLVWRTGANVLTF.

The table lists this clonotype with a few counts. CDR3 coding DNA: TGCGCCAGCAGCCAGAGTAGCGAGCTGGGCTACACCTTC. This codes for CASSQSSELGYTF. The chain has TRBV4-3 and TRBJ1-2; D is unresolved. Germline assignment: CDR1 LGHNA and CDR2 YSLEER. The CDR3 spans 13 residues. The germline V and J ends were trimmed by 3 bases and 8 bases, with 13 bases remaining between them.

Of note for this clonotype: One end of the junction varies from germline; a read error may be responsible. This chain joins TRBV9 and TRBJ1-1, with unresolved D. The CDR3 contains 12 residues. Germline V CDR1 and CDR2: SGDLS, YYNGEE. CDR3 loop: CASSGTDTEAFF. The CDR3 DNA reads TGTGCCAGCAGCGGTACCGACACAGAAGCTTTCTTT.

For the CDR3, the DNA is TGTGCCAGCAGCGGCGGGGGCAGGGCGTTCTACGAGCAGTACTTC. Translating it yields CASSGGGRAFYEQYF. V gene TRBV7-9 combines with J gene TRBJ2-7, with TRBD2 as a possible D gene (7 bases). V was clipped by 5 bases and J by 3 bases, with 17 bases between them. The V gene's germline CDR1 is SEHNR and CDR2 FQNEAQ (reference sequence). The CDR3 is 15 residues long.

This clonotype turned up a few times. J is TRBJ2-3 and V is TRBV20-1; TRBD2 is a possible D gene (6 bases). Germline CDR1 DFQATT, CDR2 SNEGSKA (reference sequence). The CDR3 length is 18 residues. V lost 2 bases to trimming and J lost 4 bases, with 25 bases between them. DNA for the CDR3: TGCAGTGCTAGAAGGGATTCTGGAGGTATCGGGGGAGCAGATACGCAGTATTTT. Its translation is CSARRDSGGIGGADTQYF.

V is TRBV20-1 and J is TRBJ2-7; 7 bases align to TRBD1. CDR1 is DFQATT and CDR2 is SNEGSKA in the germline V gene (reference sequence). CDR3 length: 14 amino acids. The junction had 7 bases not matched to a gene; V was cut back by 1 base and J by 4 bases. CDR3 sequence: CSARAPDRTYEQYF. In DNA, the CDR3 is TGCAGTGCTAGAGCCCCGGACAGGACTTACGAGCAGTACTTC.

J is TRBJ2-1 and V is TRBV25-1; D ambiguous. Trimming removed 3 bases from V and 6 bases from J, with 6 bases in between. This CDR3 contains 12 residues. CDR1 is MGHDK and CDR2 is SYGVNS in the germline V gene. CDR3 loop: CASSDLSNEQFF. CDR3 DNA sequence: TGTGCCAGCAGTGACCTAAGCAATGAGCAGTTCTTC.

CDR3 sequence (DNA): TGTGCCAGCAGTTATACTGGATCTGTTCGGGGGCCCGTGAATGAGCAGTTCTTC. Encoded protein: CASSYTGSVRGPVNEQFF. This rearrangement joins TRBV6-2 or TRBV6-3 to TRBJ2-1; D is possibly TRBD1 or TRBD2 (6 bases each). The CDR3 totals 18 residues. Deletions cut 3 bases from V and 7 bases from J, with 25 bases between. From germline, CDR1 is MNHEY and CDR2 SVGEGT.

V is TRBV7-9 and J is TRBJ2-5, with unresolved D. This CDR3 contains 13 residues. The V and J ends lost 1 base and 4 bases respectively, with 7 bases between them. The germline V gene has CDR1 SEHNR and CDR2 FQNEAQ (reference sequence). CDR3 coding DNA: TGTGCCAGCAGCTTAGAGAAGGGAGAGACCCAGTACTTC. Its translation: CASSLEKGETQYF.

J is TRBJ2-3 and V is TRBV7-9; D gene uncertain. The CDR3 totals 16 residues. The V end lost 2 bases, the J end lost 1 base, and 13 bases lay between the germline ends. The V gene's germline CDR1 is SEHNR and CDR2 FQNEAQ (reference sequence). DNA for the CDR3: TGTGCCAGCAGCTTACGGGCAGGAGTGGGCACAGATACGCAGTATTTT. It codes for CASSLRAGVGTDTQYF.

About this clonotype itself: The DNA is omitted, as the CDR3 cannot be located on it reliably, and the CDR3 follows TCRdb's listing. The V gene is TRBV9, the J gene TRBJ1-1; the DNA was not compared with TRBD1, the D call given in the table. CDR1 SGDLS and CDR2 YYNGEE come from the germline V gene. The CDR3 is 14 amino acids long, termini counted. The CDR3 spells CASSVGDGSGSPFF.

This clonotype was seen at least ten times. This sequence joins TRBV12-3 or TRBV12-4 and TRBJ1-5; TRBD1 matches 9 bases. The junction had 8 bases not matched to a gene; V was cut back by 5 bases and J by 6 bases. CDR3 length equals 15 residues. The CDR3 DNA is TGTGCCAGCAGTCAGGGACAGGGTAGGCGTCAGCCCCAGCATTTT. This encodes CASSQGQGRRQPQHF.

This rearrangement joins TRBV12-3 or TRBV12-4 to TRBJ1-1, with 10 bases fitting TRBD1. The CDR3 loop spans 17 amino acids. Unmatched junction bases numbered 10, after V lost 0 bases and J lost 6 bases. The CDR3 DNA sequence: TGTGCCAGCAGTTTAGCCCTATCCGGGACAGGGGCCTCTGAAGCTTTCTTT. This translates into CASSLALSGTGASEAFF.

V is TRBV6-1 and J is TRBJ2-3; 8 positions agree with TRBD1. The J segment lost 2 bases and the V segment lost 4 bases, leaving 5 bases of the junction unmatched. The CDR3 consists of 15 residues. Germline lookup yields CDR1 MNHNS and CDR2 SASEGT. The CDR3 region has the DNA TGTGCCAGCAGTGGACAGGGGAGAGCCACAGATACGCAGTATTTT. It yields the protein CASSGQGRATDTQYF.

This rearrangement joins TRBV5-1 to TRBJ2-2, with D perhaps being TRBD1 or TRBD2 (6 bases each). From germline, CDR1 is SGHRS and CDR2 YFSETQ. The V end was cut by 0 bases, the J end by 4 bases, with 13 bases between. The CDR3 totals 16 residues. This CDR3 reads CASSLAARGPTGELFF. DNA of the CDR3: TGCGCCAGCAGCTTGGCCGCACGGGGGCCCACCGGGGAGCTGTTTTTT.

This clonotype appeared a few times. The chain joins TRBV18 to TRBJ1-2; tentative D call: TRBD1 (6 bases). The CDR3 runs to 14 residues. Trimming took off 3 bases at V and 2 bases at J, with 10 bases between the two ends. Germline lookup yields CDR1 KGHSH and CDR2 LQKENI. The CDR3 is CASSPPGTNYGYTF. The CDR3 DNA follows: TGTGCCAGCTCACCGCCCGGGACAAACTATGGCTACACCTTC.

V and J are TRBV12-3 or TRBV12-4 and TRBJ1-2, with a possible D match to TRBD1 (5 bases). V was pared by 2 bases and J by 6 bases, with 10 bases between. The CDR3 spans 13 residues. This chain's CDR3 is CASSLWRDDGYTF. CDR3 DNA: TGTGCCAGCAGTTTATGGCGGGACGATGGCTACACCTTC.

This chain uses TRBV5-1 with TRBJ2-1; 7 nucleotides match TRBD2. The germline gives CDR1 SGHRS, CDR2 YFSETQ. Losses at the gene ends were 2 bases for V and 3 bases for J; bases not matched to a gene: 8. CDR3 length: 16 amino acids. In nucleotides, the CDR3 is TGCGCCAGCAGCTTTCTAGCGGACGGACTCTACAATGAGCAGTTCTTC. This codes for CASSFLADGLYNEQFF.

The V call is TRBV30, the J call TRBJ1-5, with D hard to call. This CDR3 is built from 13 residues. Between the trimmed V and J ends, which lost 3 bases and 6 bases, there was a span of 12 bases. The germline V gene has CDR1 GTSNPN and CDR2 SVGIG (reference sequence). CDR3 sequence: CAWSLVESQPQHF. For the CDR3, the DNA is TGTGCCTGGAGCCTCGTTGAAAGTCAGCCCCAGCATTTT.